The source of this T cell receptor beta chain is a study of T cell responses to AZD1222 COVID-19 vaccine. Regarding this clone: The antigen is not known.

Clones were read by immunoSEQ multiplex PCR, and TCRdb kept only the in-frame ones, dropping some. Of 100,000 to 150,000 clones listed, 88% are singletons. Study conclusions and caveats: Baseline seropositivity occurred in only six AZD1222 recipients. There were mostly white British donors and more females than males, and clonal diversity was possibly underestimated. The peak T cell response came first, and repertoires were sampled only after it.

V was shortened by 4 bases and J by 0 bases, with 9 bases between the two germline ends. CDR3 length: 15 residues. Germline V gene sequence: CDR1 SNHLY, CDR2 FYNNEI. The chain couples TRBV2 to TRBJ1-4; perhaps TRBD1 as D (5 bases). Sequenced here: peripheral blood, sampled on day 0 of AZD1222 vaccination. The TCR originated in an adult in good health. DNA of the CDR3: TGTGCCAGCAGTGCTGACAGAACAACTAATGAAAAACTGTTTTTT. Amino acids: CASSADRTTNEKLFF.